This T cell receptor (beta chain) was identified in a study of T cell responses to AZD1222 COVID-19 vaccine. Study-level results: Unmutated variant regions are reportedly the target of nearly half of TCRs that are spike-specific. No repertoire was sampled before or during the peak T cell response, only after it.

CDR3 length: 13 residues. TCRdb keeps only in-frame clones here, not all; method: immunoSEQ multiplex PCR. The profile shows fewer than 130,000 clones, 90% to 95% of them singletons. Comments on this clone: Its cognate antigen is unknown. Germline and junction disagree at one end, which may indicate a read error.

The sequence derives from an adult in good health. The V gene is TRBV12-3 or TRBV12-4, the J gene TRBJ2-5; D is perhaps TRBD1 (5 bases). The specimen comprised peripheral blood, sampled on day 0 of AZD1222 vaccination. The CDR3 sequence is CASRLGVGETQYF. DNA for the CDR3: TGTGCCAGCAGGTTAGGGGTAGGGGAGACCCAGTACTTC.